Below, 12 T cell receptor beta chains from the same sample are listed, as sequenced in a study of OX40 agonist ivuxolimab in advanced cancers. Clones were sequenced by immunoSEQ multiplex PCR, and TCRdb holds only the in-frame ones, with some missing. In the table there are more than 80,000 clones, roughly nine tenths of which are singletons. The sample in question was CD4+ or CD8+ T cells sorted from blood, obtained in a trial of the OX40 agonist ivuxolimab. These receptors all come from an adult with an advanced solid tumor such as melanoma, head and neck, liver or kidney cancer.

This sequence joins TRBV28 and TRBJ2-1; D not resolved. The germline V gene encodes CDR1 MDHEN and CDR2 SYDVKM. The CDR3 contains 13 residues. The V end lost 2 bases, the J end lost 3 bases, and 5 bases lay between the germline ends. The CDR3 is CASSLTVYNEQFF. CDR3 in DNA: TGTGCCAGCAGTTTAACGGTCTACAATGAGCAGTTCTTC.

The chain employs TRBV6-1 and TRBJ1-5; no definite D call. Trimming left V 2 bases short and J 4 bases short, with 6 bases between. CDR3 size: 13 residues. The germline CDR1 and CDR2 sequences are MNHNS and SASEGT. The DNA for the CDR3 is TGTGCCAGCAGTGAATACGGGAATCAGCCCCAGCATTTT. Translated: CASSEYGNQPQHF.

The chain recombines TRBV28 with TRBJ1-3, with D possibly matching TRBD1 (5 bases). From germline, CDR1 is MDHEN and CDR2 SYDVKM. This CDR3 is 14 amino acids long. The V end lost 7 bases, the J end lost 8 bases, and 18 bases lay between the germline ends. CDR3 sequence (DNA): TGTGCCAGCATCCCTTCGGGGACGGGGGACACCATATATTTT. Translated, it gives CASIPSGTGDTIYF.

Within the sample, this clone is medium-sized. The chain links TRBV28 to TRBJ1-1, with 8 bases lining up with TRBD1. The CDR3 contains 16 residues. The V gene end was trimmed by 6 bases and the J gene end by 3 bases; junction bases not matched to a gene: 12. Germline lookup yields CDR1 MDHEN and CDR2 SYDVKM. CDR3: CASRTGQARRDTEAFF. As DNA, the CDR3 is TGTGCCAGCAGAACGGGACAGGCAAGGAGGGACACTGAAGCTTTCTTT.

The rearrangement links TRBV28 to TRBJ1-2; no definite D call. CDR3 size: 12 residues. The germline CDR1 and CDR2 sequences are MDHEN and SYDVKM. Between the trimmed V and J ends, which lost 3 bases and 6 bases, there was a span of 8 bases. CDR3 sequence: CASSFTLDGYTF. Written as DNA, the CDR3 is TGTGCCAGCAGTTTTACCCTGGATGGCTACACCTTC.

The V and J genes are TRBV4-2 and TRBJ1-2; D gene unclear. Germline V gene data show CDR1 as LGHNA and CDR2 as YNFKEQ. Trimming removed 0 bases at V and 3 bases at J, with 5 bases between. The CDR3 sequence is 13 residues long. The CDR3 sequence: CASSQEFDYGYTF. The CDR3 DNA is TGTGCCAGCAGCCAAGAATTTGACTATGGCTACACCTTC.

The rearrangement joins TRBV6-5 to TRBJ1-1; D call uncertain. The germline gives CDR1 MNHEY, CDR2 SVGAGI. Trimming left V 2 bases short and J 2 bases short, with 12 bases between. The CDR3 runs 15 residues. The CDR3 sequence is CASSYESLVNTEAFF. The DNA of the CDR3 is TGTGCCAGCAGTTACGAGAGTTTGGTTAACACTGAAGCTTTCTTT.

V and J are TRBV14 and TRBJ2-4, with D uncertain. The CDR3 totals 13 residues. Between the trimmed V and J ends, which lost 1 base and 7 bases, there was a span of 8 bases. Germline CDR1 SGHDN, CDR2 FVKESK. This chain's CDR3 is CASSQVGWNIQYF. CDR3 DNA: TGTGCCAGCAGCCAAGTAGGGTGGAACATTCAGTACTTC.

The rearrangement uses TRBV15 and TRBJ2-3; D is possibly TRBD2 (5 bases). Germline V lookup: CDR1 LNHNV, CDR2 YYDKDF (reference sequence). V was cut by 1 base and J by 4 bases, with 9 bases left in between. This CDR3 is 14 amino acids long. The DNA for the CDR3 is TGTGCCACCAGCAGAGTTCGGGGATCAGATACGCAGTATTTT. This codes for CATSRVRGSDTQYF.

This chain joins TRBV7-9 and TRBJ1-2; the D gene is possibly TRBD1 (5 bases). The CDR3 is 14 residues long. Germline loops: CDR1 SEHNR, CDR2 FQNEAQ (reference sequence). The V end was cut by 1 base, the J end by 4 bases, with 10 bases between. Written as DNA, the CDR3 is TGTGCCAGCAGCTTAGGGCAGGGTGGCTATGGCTACACCTTC. Translated: CASSLGQGGYGYTF.

The chain is built from TRBV10-3 and TRBJ2-1, with 9 nucleotides matching TRBD1. The germline gives CDR1 ENHRY, CDR2 SYGVKD. The CDR3 sequence is 13 residues long. V lost 4 bases to trimming and J lost 6 bases; unmatched junction nucleotides: 1. CDR3 in DNA: TGTGCCATCAGTGCGACAGGGGGCAATGAGCAGTTCTTC. Translating it yields CAISATGGNEQFF.

V is TRBV28 and J is TRBJ1-1; 11 bases are shared with TRBD1. Germline assignment: CDR1 MDHEN and CDR2 SYDVKM. The V gene end was trimmed by 5 bases and the J gene end by 3 bases; junction bases not matched to a gene: 5. This CDR3 has 15 residues. The CDR3 loop is CASSPGTGGHTEAFF. In DNA, the CDR3 is TGTGCCAGCAGTCCAGGGACAGGGGGGCACACTGAAGCTTTCTTT.